The clone carrying this TCR beta chain was seen a single time. Its antigen is unidentified. Uncultured naive and memory CD4+ T cells supplied DNA for deep TCR-beta sequencing. Measured with immunoSEQ multiplex PCR; TCRdb has only the in-frame clones, and not every one. The sample has some 40,000 clones, around 85% seen once. These data originate in a study of CD4 T cells in relation to SARS-CoV-2 and coronaviruses. Study-wide points: Crossreactive clones expanded significantly less to SARS-CoV-2 than monoreactive clones. This crossreactivity analysis covered spike protein alone, no other viral proteins.

The germline gives CDR1 LGHNA, CDR2 YSLEER. This CDR3 region has 17 residues. After removal of 1 base from V and 5 bases from J, the junction contained 12 bases not matched to a gene. This clonotype was sampled from an adult with COVID-19. The sample taken for sequencing was memory CD4+ T cells from PBMCs. This chain uses TRBV4-3 with TRBJ2-5; 8 bases are a match to TRBD2. CDR3 DNA sequence: TGCGCCAGCAGCCAAGGAATTACGGGAGGGCCGGGGGAGACCCAGTACTTC. Translation gives CASSQGITGGPGETQYF.